These 23 T cell receptor beta chains were all obtained from the same sample, sequenced in a study of blood T cell repertoires in COVID-19. Only in-frame clones appear in the TCRdb table, and some are missing; sequencing was by immunoSEQ multiplex PCR. The sample contains more than 60,000 clones, about 83% of which appear only once. What was sequenced was peripheral blood. All receptors come from a woman at least 80 years old with active or convalescent COVID-19.

This chain joins TRBV2 and TRBJ1-2; TRBD1 might be the D (5 bases). Germline V gene data show CDR1 as SNHLY and CDR2 as FYNNEI. The CDR3 runs to 14 residues. Trimming removed 2 bases at V and 5 bases at J, with 12 bases between. CDR3 sequence reads: CASSENRLRYGYTF. The CDR3 DNA sequence: TGTGCCAGCAGTGAAAACAGGCTCCGATATGGCTACACCTTC.

V gene TRBV18 combines with J gene TRBJ1-3, with D tentatively TRBD1 (6 bases). Between the trimmed V and J ends, which lost 0 bases and 1 base, there was a span of 10 bases. Germline V gives CDR1 KGHSH, CDR2 LQKENI. This CDR3 has 16 amino acids. Here the CDR3 DNA reads TGTGCCAGCTCACCACCGAGAACAGGGTCTGGAAACACCATATATTTT. Its protein is CASSPPRTGSGNTIYF.

This clone was seen a few times. The chain couples TRBV9 to TRBJ2-5; weak D call: TRBD1 (5 bases). The germline V gene encodes CDR1 SGDLS and CDR2 YYNGEE. V was clipped by 0 bases and J by 1 base, with 13 bases between them. The CDR3 runs to 16 residues. For the CDR3, the DNA is TGTGCCAGCAGCGTAGCCCCCCGGACAACCCAAGAGACCCAGTACTTC. Residues: CASSVAPRTTQETQYF.

The chain is built from TRBV9 and TRBJ2-1; 8 bases match TRBD1. Germline CDR1 is SGDLS and CDR2 is YYNGEE. The CDR3 loop spans 16 amino acids. The trim removed 4 bases at V and 3 bases at J, leaving 9 bases unmatched. The CDR3 sequence is CASSSRAGGLYNEQFF. In DNA, the CDR3 is TGTGCCAGCAGCAGCCGGGCAGGGGGCCTCTACAATGAGCAGTTCTTC.

The chain carries TRBV6-5 and TRBJ1-3; 9 bases map to TRBD1. This CDR3 comprises 14 residues. V was clipped by 8 bases and J by 0 bases; unmatched bases: 2. Germline V gene data show CDR1 as MNHEY and CDR2 as SVGAGI. The CDR3 nucleotides read TGTGCCAGCGACAGGGGGATCTCTGGAAACACCATATATTTT. Its translation: CASDRGISGNTIYF.

This chain joins TRBV10-3 and TRBJ2-5, with 7 bases lining up with TRBD2. The CDR3 is 12 residues long. After removal of 8 bases from V and 4 bases from J, the junction contained 4 bases not matched to a gene. The germline gives CDR1 ENHRY, CDR2 SYGVKD. The CDR3 region has the DNA TGTGCCATCGGTGGGGGGGGAGAGACCCAGTACTTC. This encodes CAIGGGGETQYF.

The chain recombines TRBV27 with TRBJ1-6; no clear D gene. The CDR3 runs 15 residues. The V gene lost 2 bases and the J gene lost 8 bases, with 13 bases spanning the gap. Germline CDR1 MNHEY, CDR2 SMNVEV (reference sequence). CDR3: CASSLNPRLDSPLHF. The CDR3 bases are TGTGCCAGCAGTTTAAACCCGAGGTTGGATTCACCCCTCCACTTT.

The chain recombines TRBV7-2 with TRBJ2-5; TRBD2 aligns across 8 bases. CDR3 length: 14 amino acids. Germline V gene sequence: CDR1 SGHTA, CDR2 FQGNSA. The trim removed 2 bases at V and 5 bases at J, leaving 4 bases unmatched. CDR3: CASSLSGGYETQYF. The CDR3, as DNA: TGTGCCAGCAGCTTAAGCGGGGGCTATGAGACCCAGTACTTC.

The V gene is TRBV5-1, the J gene TRBJ2-7; D possibly corresponds to TRBD2 (5 bases). CDR3 length: 18 amino acids. Germline lookup yields CDR1 SGHRS and CDR2 YFSETQ. V gave up 1 base and J gave up 3 bases, with 23 bases separating them. The DNA for the CDR3 is TGCGCCAGCAGCTTGACAGTCCTACGTACGGGAAGGGTCTACGAGCAGTACTTC. It yields the protein CASSLTVLRTGRVYEQYF.

DNA for the CDR3: TGTGCCAGCAGTGAATATGCGGGACTAGCGGTGTACAATGAGCAGTTCTTC. Its translation: CASSEYAGLAVYNEQFF. V gene TRBV25-1 combines with J gene TRBJ2-1; 11 nucleotides line up with TRBD2. The V gene's germline CDR1 is MGHDK and CDR2 SYGVNS. J gave up 4 bases and V 0 bases, and 5 bases lay outside the gene matches. The CDR3 is 17 residues long.

This clone was observed a handful of times. The rearrangement links TRBV28 to TRBJ1-6; no definite D call. V was shortened by 6 bases and J by 0 bases, with 6 bases between the two germline ends. Germline V gene data show CDR1 as MDHEN and CDR2 as SYDVKM. This CDR3 is built from 14 residues. DNA for the CDR3: TGTGCCAGCAGCCCGAGCTCCTATAATTCACCCCTCCACTTT. Encoded protein: CASSPSSYNSPLHF.

The chain uses TRBV11-2 and TRBJ2-2; 7 bases align to TRBD2. Germline-derived CDR1 and CDR2 are SGHAT and FQNNGV. V shed 5 bases and J 3 bases; nucleotides not matched to a gene: 6. This CDR3 is 15 amino acids long. The CDR3 sequence is CASSPRLAYTGELFF. As DNA, the CDR3 is TGTGCCAGCAGCCCCAGACTAGCCTACACCGGGGAGCTGTTTTTT.

The J gene is TRBJ1-5, the V gene TRBV5-5, with D unclear. This CDR3 contains 17 residues. CDR1 is SGHKS and CDR2 is YYEKEE in the germline V gene (reference sequence). V was trimmed by 0 bases and J by 0 bases, leaving 13 bases between them. CDR3 sequence (DNA): TGTGCCAGCAGCTTGGAAATTTGGCAGGTTAGCAATCAGCCCCAGCATTTT. It translates to CASSLEIWQVSNQPQHF.

Concerning this clone itself: The sample contains more than one DNA sequence encoding this CDR3. The rearrangement links TRBV3-1 (or the pseudogene TRBV3-2) to TRBJ2-7, with D possibly being TRBD2 (5 bases). There are 13 residues in the CDR3. Germline V gene sequence: CDR1 LGHDT, CDR2 YNNKEL (reference sequence). Trimming pared 4 bases from V and 4 bases from J, leaving 11 bases between. The CDR3 bases are TGTGCCAGCAGCCTAAACCCGGGGTACGAGCAGTACTTC. Translation: CASSLNPGYEQYF.

In this sample, this clone turned up a few times. This chain connects TRBV15 to TRBJ2-3, with 11 positions matching TRBD1. The CDR3 has 16 residues. CDR1 is LNHNV, CDR2 YYDKDF, per germline (reference sequence). Trimming removed 0 bases from V and 4 bases from J; junction bases left unmatched: 3. The CDR3 DNA sequence: TGTGCCACCAGCAGAGACCCGGGACAGGGGGCAGATACGCAGTATTTT. This translates into CATSRDPGQGADTQYF.

The chain carries TRBV7-2 and TRBJ2-5; TRBD2 matches 10 bases. CDR1 SGHTA and CDR2 FQGNSA come from the germline V gene. Trimming at V came to 1 base and at J to 4 bases, leaving 12 bases not matched to a gene. This CDR3 is built from 18 residues. For the CDR3, the DNA is TGTGCCAGCAGCTTAGTTCCTAGCGGGAGATTGGGGGGAGAGACCCAGTACTTC. Its protein is CASSLVPSGRLGGETQYF.

The rearrangement joins TRBV27 to TRBJ2-2; TRBD2 agrees at 11 bases. The ends lost 6 bases at V and 1 base at J; junction bases unmatched: 7. The CDR3 spans 17 residues. Germline V lookup: CDR1 MNHEY, CDR2 SMNVEV (reference sequence). The DNA of the CDR3 is TGTGCCAGCAGCTCGGCTGGACTAGCGGGGAACACCGGGGAGCTGTTTTTT. Translated: CASSSAGLAGNTGELFF.

This clone appeared a single time. This sequence joins TRBV10-1 and TRBJ2-4; D might be TRBD2 (6 bases). Trimming cost V 4 bases and J 6 bases, with 13 bases left between them. This CDR3 is 14 amino acids long. Germline V gene lookup returns CDR1 WNHNN and CDR2 SYGVQD (reference sequence). In nucleotides, the CDR3 is TGCGCCAGCAGTGTGGGGGGAGTCGGAAACATTCAGTACTTC. This sequence encodes CASSVGGVGNIQYF.

The chain couples TRBV10-3 to TRBJ2-7; D perhaps matches TRBD1 (6 bases). V lost 10 bases and J 3 bases, leaving 19 bases between the germline ends. CDR3 size: 14 residues. CDR1 is ENHRY and CDR2 is SYGVKD in the germline V gene. DNA for the CDR3: TGTGCCAGTGGTTCCGGACAGAGCTTCTACGAGCAGTACTTC. Translated, it gives CASGSGQSFYEQYF.

The chain is built from TRBV28 and TRBJ1-2; TRBD1 matches 8 bases. This CDR3 comprises 13 residues. The germline V gene has CDR1 MDHEN and CDR2 SYDVKM. J lost 1 base, V lost 10 bases, and 5 bases had no gene match. Here the CDR3 reads CATETGVNYGYTF. In nucleotides, the CDR3 is TGTGCCACGGAGACAGGGGTTAACTATGGCTACACCTTC.

V gene TRBV28 combines with J gene TRBJ1-6; D is possibly TRBD1 (6 bases). The V end lost 6 bases, the J end lost 0 bases, and 12 bases lay between the germline ends. The length of the CDR3 is 16 residues. The V gene's germline CDR1 is MDHEN and CDR2 SYDVKM. The CDR3 sequence is CASSSGVSSYNSPLHF. Here the CDR3 DNA reads TGTGCCAGCAGCTCAGGGGTGAGCTCCTATAATTCACCCCTCCACTTT.

On this clone: Distinct nucleotide sequences in the sample also encode this CDR3. This chain joins TRBV28 and TRBJ1-2, with 7 bases aligning to TRBD1. This CDR3 spans 13 amino acids. With V trimmed by 6 bases and J by 3 bases, 4 bases remained unmatched. The V gene's germline CDR1 is MDHEN and CDR2 SYDVKM. This CDR3 reads CASSRDRDYGYTF. In DNA form, the CDR3 reads TGTGCCAGCAGCCGAGACAGGGACTATGGCTACACCTTC.

The rearrangement uses TRBV7-2 and TRBJ1-1; 7 bases fit TRBD1. The CDR3 sequence is 15 residues long. CDR1 is SGHTA, CDR2 FQGNSA, per germline. The ends lost 1 base at V and 1 base at J; junction bases unmatched: 3. The CDR3 reads CASSLDTGANTEAFF. CDR3 coding DNA: TGTGCCAGCAGCTTAGATACAGGGGCGAACACTGAAGCTTTCTTT.